Below are 18 T cell receptor beta chains sequenced from a single sample in a study of blood T cell repertoires in COVID-19 (TCRdb year 2020). Libraries were built with the immunoSEQ multiplex PCR assay. Here the immuneACCESS table is served through TCRdb, limited to in-frame sequences with V and J called. Missing clones are a known gap in these copies; in checked studies unresolved V genes cover under half, and the rest lacks a known reason. This sample has 180,000 or so clones in its table, and roughly 80% of those were observed once. The ten largest clones capture around an eighth of the sample. The sample consisted of peripheral blood. These receptor sequences come from a man in his fifties or sixties who had recovered from COVID-19.

V gene TRBV27 combines with J gene TRBJ2-1; 11 bases map to TRBD2. The CDR3 totals 18 residues. Germline V gives CDR1 MNHEY, CDR2 SMNVEV (reference sequence). Germline trimming cut 2 bases from V and 0 bases from J; bases unmatched to any gene: 6. The CDR3 region is CASSLLAGGTSSYNEQFF. The CDR3 DNA follows: TGTGCCAGCAGTTTACTAGCGGGAGGCACGAGCTCCTACAATGAGCAGTTCTTC.

This clone is a singleton in its sample. V gene TRBV4-1 combines with J gene TRBJ1-5; possibly TRBD1 for D (6 bases). This CDR3 is 18 amino acids long. Germline CDR1 MGHRA, CDR2 YSYEKL. V was cut by 0 bases and J by 5 bases, with 20 bases left in between. CDR3 in amino acids: CASSQDFGAGAKDQPQHF. In DNA form, the CDR3 reads TGCGCCAGCAGCCAAGATTTTGGGGCAGGGGCTAAAGATCAGCCCCAGCATTTT.

The rearrangement joins TRBV20-1 to TRBJ2-7; 9 bases match TRBD2. From germline, CDR1 is DFQATT and CDR2 SNEGSKA (reference sequence). The CDR3 contains 14 residues. V lost 3 bases and J lost 2; bases outside the gene matches: 5. For the CDR3, the DNA is TGCAGTGCTAGTGTTAGCGGGAGCACCTACGAGCAGTACTTC. Its translation is CSASVSGSTYEQYF.

This clone was recorded only once. The chain is built from TRBV5-1 and TRBJ1-1; D is perhaps TRBD1 (6 bases). Germline CDR1 reads SGHRS; CDR2 reads YFSETQ. The CDR3 runs to 13 residues. V shed 4 bases and J shed 5 bases, with 12 bases lying between them. The CDR3 protein is CASSTGRDTEAFF. The CDR3 DNA sequence: TGCGCCAGCAGCACAGGGAGAGATACTGAAGCTTTCTTT.

The chain recombines TRBV5-5 with TRBJ2-1, with 14 bases aligning to TRBD2. The CDR3 runs 14 residues. Trimming removed 0 bases from V and 16 bases from J; junction bases left unmatched: 6. Germline loops: CDR1 SGHKS, CDR2 YYEKEE (reference sequence). CDR3 sequence (DNA): TGTGCCAGCAGCTTGGGGACTAGCGGGAGGCCCGCTTTCTTC. Its protein is CASSLGTSGRPAFF. The full variable domain, rest sourced from reference TRBV5-5 and TRBJ2-1, is DAGVTQSPTHLIKTRGQQVTLRCSPISGHKSVSWYQQVLGQGPQFIFQYYEKEERGRGNFPDRFSARQFPNYSSELNVNALLLGDSALYLCASSLGTSGRPAFFGPGTRLTVL.

Details on this clone: The sample has other DNA sequences that encode this CDR3 too. This chain uses TRBV18 with TRBJ2-5; D gene ambiguous. Germline V lookup: CDR1 KGHSH, CDR2 LQKENI. The CDR3 is 13 residues long. V was trimmed by 3 bases and J by 1 base, leaving 6 bases between them. This chain's CDR3 is CASSPSGQETQYF. CDR3 bases: TGTGCCAGCTCACCGTCAGGCCAAGAGACCCAGTACTTC.

The chain links TRBV5-1 to TRBJ2-1; D not resolved. CDR1 SGHRS and CDR2 YFSETQ come from the germline V gene. V lost 0 bases to trimming and J lost 9 bases, with 7 bases between them. CDR3 length: 12 amino acids. DNA for the CDR3: TGCGCCAGCAGCTTGGAGAGGTCTGAGCAGTTCTTC. It is translated as CASSLERSEQFF.

V gene TRBV30 combines with J gene TRBJ2-2; no reliable D call. The germline gives CDR1 GTSNPN, CDR2 SVGIG (reference sequence). Trimming pared 4 bases from V and 7 bases from J, leaving 19 bases between. The CDR3 consists of 15 residues. CDR3 amino acids: CAWISSGGLGGELFF. In nucleotides, the CDR3 is TGTGCCTGGATTTCCTCGGGTGGCTTGGGCGGGGAGCTGTTTTTT. Full variable domain (rest looked up from reference TRBV30 and TRBJ2-2): SQTIHQWPATLVQPVGSPLSLECTVEGTSNPNLYWYRQAAGRGLQLLFYSVGIGQISSEVPQNLSASRPQDRQFILSSKKLLLSDSGFYLCAWISSGGLGGELFFGEGSRLTVL.

This clone was counted a single time. This rearrangement joins TRBV6-2 or TRBV6-3 to TRBJ1-1; D is perhaps TRBD1 (5 bases). The germline gives CDR1 MNHEY, CDR2 SVGEGT. V gave up 5 bases and J gave up 5 bases, with 12 bases separating them. The CDR3 spans 13 residues. The CDR3 DNA follows: TGTGCCAGCAGTCCCGGGGGGGGGACTGAAGCTTTCTTT. Its protein product is CASSPGGGTEAFF.

This clone was seen just once. V gene TRBV11-2 combines with J gene TRBJ2-7, with TRBD2 identical over 13 bases. This CDR3 is 16 amino acids long. J lost 4 bases, V lost 5 bases, and 8 bases had no gene match. Germline CDR1 is SGHAT and CDR2 is FQNNGV. CDR3: CASSPKGLAGTYEQYF. The CDR3 DNA follows: TGTGCCAGCAGCCCGAAGGGACTAGCGGGAACGTACGAGCAGTACTTC.

The CDR3: CASSSERTDTQYF. The CDR3 DNA reads TGTGCCAGCAGCTCGGAGCGCACAGATACGCAGTATTTT. The V gene is TRBV7-3, the J gene TRBJ2-3; D unresolved. The V and J ends lost 4 bases and 1 base respectively, with 6 bases between them. Germline CDR1 is SGHTA and CDR2 is FQGTGA. CDR3 size: 13 residues.

The chain has TRBV5-1 and TRBJ2-7, with 10 bases matching TRBD1. V lost 2 bases and J lost 3; bases outside the gene matches: 5. CDR3 length equals 15 residues. Germline V gene data show CDR1 as SGHRS and CDR2 as YFSETQ. Here the CDR3 DNA reads TGCGCCAGCAGCTTCGACGGACAGGGGGTCTACGAGCAGTACTTC. It translates to CASSFDGQGVYEQYF.

The chain is built from TRBV11-2 and TRBJ2-5; perhaps TRBD1 as D (5 bases). Germline V gives CDR1 SGHAT, CDR2 FQNNGV. Trimming shortened V by 5 bases and J by 0 bases, and 13 bases separated the two germline ends. This CDR3 has 15 amino acids. The CDR3 region is CASSRSSGNQETQYF. In DNA, the CDR3 is TGTGCCAGCAGCCGATCATCAGGGAACCAAGAGACCCAGTACTTC.

The gene calls are TRBV6-5 and TRBJ2-1; TRBD2 aligns across 11 bases. Germline V gene sequence: CDR1 MNHEY, CDR2 SVGAGI. The CDR3 extends over 15 amino acids. With 6 bases clipped from V and 7 bases from J, the junction kept 8 bases outside the gene matches. CDR3 in amino acids: CASSSSGGSVNEQFF. CDR3 bases: TGTGCCAGCAGCTCTAGCGGGGGGTCTGTGAATGAGCAGTTCTTC.

This chain links TRBV5-6 with TRBJ1-6, with TRBD1 matching 12 bases. The CDR3 spans 18 residues. In germline, CDR1 is SGHDT, CDR2 YYEEEE. The V and J ends lost 4 bases and 6 bases, in that order; junction bases with no gene match: 11. CDR3 in amino acids: CASSPETGTGGPNSPLHF. The CDR3 nucleotides read TGTGCCAGCAGCCCGGAAACCGGGACAGGGGGCCCTAATTCACCCCTCCACTTT.

This clone was counted a single time. The chain uses TRBV2 and TRBJ1-1, with D perhaps TRBD1 (5 bases). CDR3 length: 14 amino acids. Germline CDR1 is SNHLY and CDR2 is FYNNEI. Trimming cost V 7 bases and J 1 base, with 13 bases left between them. The CDR3 DNA reads TGTGCCAGCACGGGGGTCTTTCCGAACACTGAAGCTTTCTTT. Amino acids: CASTGVFPNTEAFF.

This chain uses TRBV11-3 with TRBJ2-1, with 7 bases aligning to TRBD2. Per the germline V gene, CDR1 is SGHNT and CDR2 is YENEEA. The CDR3 has 13 amino acids. V dropped 1 base and J dropped 12; count of bases not matched to a gene: 6. The CDR3 sequence is CASSLGRAGVQFF. The DNA of the CDR3 is TGTGCCAGCAGCTTAGGGCGTGCGGGAGTGCAGTTCTTC.

The V gene is TRBV11-2, the J gene TRBJ1-1; 8 nucleotides agree with TRBD1. Germline assignment: CDR1 SGHAT and CDR2 FQNNGV. CDR3 length equals 15 residues. V lost 5 bases, J lost 1 base, and 6 bases stayed unmatched. CDR3 nucleotides: TGTGCCAGCAGCCCTAACGGACAGGGGAACACTGAAGCTTTCTTT. Protein: CASSPNGQGNTEAFF.